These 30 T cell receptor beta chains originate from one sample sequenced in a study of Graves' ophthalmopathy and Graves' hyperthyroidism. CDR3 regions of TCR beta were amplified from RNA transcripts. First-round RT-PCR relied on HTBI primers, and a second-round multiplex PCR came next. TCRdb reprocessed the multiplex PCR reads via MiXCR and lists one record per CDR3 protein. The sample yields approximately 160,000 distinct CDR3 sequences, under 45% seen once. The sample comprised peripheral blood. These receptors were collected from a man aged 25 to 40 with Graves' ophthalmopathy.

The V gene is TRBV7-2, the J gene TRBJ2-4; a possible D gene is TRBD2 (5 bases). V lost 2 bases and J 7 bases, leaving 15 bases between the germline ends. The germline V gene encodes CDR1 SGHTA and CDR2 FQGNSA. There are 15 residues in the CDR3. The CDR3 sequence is CASSLQVTTMNIQYF. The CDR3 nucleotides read TGTGCCAGCAGCTTACAGGTCACGACTATGAACATTCAGTACTTC.

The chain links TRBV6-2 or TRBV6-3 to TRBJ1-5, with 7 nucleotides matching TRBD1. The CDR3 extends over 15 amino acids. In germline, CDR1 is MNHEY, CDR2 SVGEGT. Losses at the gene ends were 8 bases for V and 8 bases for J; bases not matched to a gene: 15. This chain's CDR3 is CASGTPRGSFKPQHF. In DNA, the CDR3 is TGTGCCAGCGGCACACCCAGGGGGTCGTTTAAGCCCCAGCATTTT.

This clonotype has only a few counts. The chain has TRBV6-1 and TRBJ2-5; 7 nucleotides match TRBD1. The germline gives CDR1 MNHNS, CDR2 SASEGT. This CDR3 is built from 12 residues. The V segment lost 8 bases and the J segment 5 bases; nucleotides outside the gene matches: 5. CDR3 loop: CASATGAETQYF. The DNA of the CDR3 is TGTGCCAGCGCCACAGGGGCGGAGACCCAGTACTTC.

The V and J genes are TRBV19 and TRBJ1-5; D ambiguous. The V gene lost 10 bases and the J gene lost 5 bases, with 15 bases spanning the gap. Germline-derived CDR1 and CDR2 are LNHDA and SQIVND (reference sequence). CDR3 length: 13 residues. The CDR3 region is CAISRGDHQPQHF. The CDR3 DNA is TGTGCCATCTCCCGGGGAGATCATCAGCCCCAGCATTTT. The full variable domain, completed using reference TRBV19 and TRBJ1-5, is DGGITQSPKYLFRKEGQNVTLSCEQNLNHDAMYWYRQDPGQGLRLIYYSQIVNDFQKGDIAEGYSVSREKKESFPLTVTSAQKNPTAFYLCAISRGDHQPQHFGDGTRLSIL.

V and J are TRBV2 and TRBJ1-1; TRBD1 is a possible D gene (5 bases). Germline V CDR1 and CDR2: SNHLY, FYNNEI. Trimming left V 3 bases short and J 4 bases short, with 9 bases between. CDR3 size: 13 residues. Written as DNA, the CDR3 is TGTGCCAGCAGTGAGGGGGTGGGCACTGAAGCTTTCTTT. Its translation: CASSEGVGTEAFF.

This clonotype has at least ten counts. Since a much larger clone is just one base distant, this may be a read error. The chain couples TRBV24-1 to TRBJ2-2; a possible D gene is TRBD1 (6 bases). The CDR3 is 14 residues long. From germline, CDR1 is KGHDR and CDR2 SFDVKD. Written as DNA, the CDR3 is TGTGCCACCAGTGATTTCAGGGACACCGGGGAGCTGGTTTTT. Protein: CATSDFRDTGELVF.

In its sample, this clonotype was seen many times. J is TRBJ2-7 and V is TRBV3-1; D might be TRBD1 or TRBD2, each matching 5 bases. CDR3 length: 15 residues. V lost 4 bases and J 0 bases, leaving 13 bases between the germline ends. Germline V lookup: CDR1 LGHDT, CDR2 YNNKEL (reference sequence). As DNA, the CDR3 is TGTGCCAGCAGCCCCGGGACCCGAAGCTCCTACGAGCAGTACTTC. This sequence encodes CASSPGTRSSYEQYF.

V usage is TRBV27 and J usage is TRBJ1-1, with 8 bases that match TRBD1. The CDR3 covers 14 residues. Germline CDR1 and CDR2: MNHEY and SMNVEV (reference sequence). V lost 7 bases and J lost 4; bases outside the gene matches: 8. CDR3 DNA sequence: TGTGCCAGCAACGCTCCTGACAGGGGCACTGAAGCTTTCTTT. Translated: CASNAPDRGTEAFF.

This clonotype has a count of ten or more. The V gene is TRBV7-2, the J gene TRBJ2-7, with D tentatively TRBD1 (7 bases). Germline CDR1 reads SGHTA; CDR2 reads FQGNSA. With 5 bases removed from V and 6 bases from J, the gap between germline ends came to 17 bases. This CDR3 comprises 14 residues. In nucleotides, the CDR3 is TGTGCCAGCAGCCCGCAGGGGGGTAGCGGCGAGCAGTACTTC. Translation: CASSPQGGSGEQYF.

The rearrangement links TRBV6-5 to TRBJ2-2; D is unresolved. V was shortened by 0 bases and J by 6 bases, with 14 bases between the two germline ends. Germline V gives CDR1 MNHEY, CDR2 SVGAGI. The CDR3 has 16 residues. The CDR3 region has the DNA TGTGCCAGCAGTTACTCCACCTTCCGCGTCTCCGGGGAGCTGTTTTTT. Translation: CASSYSTFRVSGELFF.

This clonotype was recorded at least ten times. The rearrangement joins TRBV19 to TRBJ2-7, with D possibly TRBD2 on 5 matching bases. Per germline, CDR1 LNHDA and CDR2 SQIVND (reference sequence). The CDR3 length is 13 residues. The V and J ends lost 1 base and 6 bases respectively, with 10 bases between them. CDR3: CASSIGELGEQYF. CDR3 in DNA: TGTGCCAGTAGTATAGGGGAGTTGGGCGAGCAGTACTTC.

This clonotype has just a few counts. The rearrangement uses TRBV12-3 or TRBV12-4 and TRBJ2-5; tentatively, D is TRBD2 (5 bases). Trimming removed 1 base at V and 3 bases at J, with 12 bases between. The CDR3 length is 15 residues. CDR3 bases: TGTGCCAGCAGTTTAGGTGGGAGAAGGAAAGAGACCCAGTACTTC. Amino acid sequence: CASSLGGRRKETQYF.

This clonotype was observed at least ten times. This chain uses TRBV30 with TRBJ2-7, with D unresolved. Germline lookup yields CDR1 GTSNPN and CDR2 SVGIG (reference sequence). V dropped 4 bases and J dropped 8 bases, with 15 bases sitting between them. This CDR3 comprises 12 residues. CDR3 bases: TGTGCCTGGAACGATCTTGGGGAAAAGCAGTACTTC. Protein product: CAWNDLGEKQYF.

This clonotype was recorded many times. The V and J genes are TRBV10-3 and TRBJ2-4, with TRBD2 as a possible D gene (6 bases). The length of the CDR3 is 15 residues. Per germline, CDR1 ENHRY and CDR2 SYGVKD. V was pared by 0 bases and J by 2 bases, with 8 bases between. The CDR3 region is CAISESEGSKNIQYF. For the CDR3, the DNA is TGTGCCATCAGTGAGTCGGAGGGCTCCAAAAACATTCAGTACTTC.

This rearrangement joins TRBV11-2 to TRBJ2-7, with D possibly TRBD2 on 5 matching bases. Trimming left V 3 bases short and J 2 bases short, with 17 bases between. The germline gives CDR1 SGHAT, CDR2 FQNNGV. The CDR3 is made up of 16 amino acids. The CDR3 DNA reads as TGTGCCAGCAGCTTGAAAGCGGTGTGGGCCACCTACGAGCAGTACTTC. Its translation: CASSLKAVWATYEQYF.

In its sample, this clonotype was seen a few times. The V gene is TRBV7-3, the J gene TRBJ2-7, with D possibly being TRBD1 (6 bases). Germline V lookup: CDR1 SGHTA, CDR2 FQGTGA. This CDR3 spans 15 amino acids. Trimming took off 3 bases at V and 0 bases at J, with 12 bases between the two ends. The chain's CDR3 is CASSLGAGSSYEQYF. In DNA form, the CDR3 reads TGTGCCAGCAGCTTGGGGGCGGGTAGCTCCTACGAGCAGTACTTC.

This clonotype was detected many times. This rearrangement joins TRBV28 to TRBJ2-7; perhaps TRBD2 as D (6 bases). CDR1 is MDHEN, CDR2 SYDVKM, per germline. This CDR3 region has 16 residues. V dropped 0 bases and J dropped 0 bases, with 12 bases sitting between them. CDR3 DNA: TGTGCCAGCAGTTTATGGGGAGGCCGTAGCTCCTACGAGCAGTACTTC. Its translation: CASSLWGGRSSYEQYF.

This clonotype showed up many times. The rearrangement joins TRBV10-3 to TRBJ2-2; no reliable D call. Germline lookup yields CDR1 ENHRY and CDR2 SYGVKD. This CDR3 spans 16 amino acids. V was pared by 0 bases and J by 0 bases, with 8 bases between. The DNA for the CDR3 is TGTGCCATCAGTGAGTCTGGCGAGGCGAACACCGGGGAGCTGTTTTTT. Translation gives CAISESGEANTGELFF.

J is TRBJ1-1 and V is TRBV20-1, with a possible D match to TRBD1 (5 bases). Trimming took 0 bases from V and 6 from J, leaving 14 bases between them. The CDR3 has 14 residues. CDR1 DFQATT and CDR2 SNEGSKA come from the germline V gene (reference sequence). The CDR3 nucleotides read TGCAGTGCTAGAGACCAGGGACCCGTCCCTGAAGCTTTCTTT. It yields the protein CSARDQGPVPEAFF.

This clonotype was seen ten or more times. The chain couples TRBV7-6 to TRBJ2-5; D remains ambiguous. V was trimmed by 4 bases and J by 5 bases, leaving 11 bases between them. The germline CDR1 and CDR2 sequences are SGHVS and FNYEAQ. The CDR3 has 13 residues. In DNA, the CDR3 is TGTGCCAGCAGCTCCCACACCAGGGAGACCCAGTACTTC. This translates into CASSSHTRETQYF.

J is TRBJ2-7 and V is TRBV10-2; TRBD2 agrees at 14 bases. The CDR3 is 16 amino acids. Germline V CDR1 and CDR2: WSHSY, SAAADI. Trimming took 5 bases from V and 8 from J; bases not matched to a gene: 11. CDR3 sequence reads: CASSRGLAGGTYKQYF. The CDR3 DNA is TGCGCCAGCAGTCGCGGACTAGCGGGGGGCACGTATAAGCAGTACTTC.

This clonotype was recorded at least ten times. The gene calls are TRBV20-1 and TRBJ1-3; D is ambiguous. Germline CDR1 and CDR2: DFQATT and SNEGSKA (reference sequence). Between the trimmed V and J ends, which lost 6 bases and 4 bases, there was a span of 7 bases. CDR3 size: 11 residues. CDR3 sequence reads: CSAGRGNTIYF. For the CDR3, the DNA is TGCAGTGCAGGGCGCGGAAACACCATATATTTT.

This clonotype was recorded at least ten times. The chain's CDR3 is CASSLGGGQYQPQHF. CDR3 in DNA: TGTGCCAGCAGCTTAGGCGGGGGTCAGTATCAGCCCCAGCATTTT. The chain combines TRBV7-2 with TRBJ1-5; maybe TRBD1 (5 bases). The CDR3 length is 15 residues. The V gene's germline CDR1 is SGHTA and CDR2 FQGNSA. The germline V and J ends were trimmed by 1 base and 5 bases, with 12 bases remaining between them.

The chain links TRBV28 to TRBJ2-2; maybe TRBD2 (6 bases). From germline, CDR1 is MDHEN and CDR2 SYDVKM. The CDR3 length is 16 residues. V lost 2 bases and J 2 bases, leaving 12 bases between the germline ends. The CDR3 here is CASSLPRLVNTGELFF. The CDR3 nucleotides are TGTGCCAGCAGTTTACCCCGACTAGTCAACACCGGGGAGCTGTTTTTT.

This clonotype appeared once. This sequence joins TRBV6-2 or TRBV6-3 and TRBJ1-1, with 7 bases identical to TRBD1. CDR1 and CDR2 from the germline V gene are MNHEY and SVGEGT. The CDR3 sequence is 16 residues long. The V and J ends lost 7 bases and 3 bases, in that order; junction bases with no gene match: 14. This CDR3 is CASTRGQEFSYTEAFF. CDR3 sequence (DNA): TGTGCCAGCACCCGAGGACAGGAGTTTTCGTACACTGAAGCTTTCTTT.

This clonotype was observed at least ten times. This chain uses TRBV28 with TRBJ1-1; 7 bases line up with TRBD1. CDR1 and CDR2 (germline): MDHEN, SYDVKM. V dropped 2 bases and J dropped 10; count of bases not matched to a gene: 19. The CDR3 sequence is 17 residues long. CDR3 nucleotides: TGTGCCAGCAGTTTAATCGGGACAGAATCGTCCCTATCGGGAGCTTTCTTT. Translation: CASSLIGTESSLSGAFF. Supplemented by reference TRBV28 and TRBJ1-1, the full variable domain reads DVKVTQSSRYLVKRTGEKVFLECVQDMDHENMFWYRQDPGLGLRLIYFSYDVKMKEKGDIPEGYSVSREKKERFSLILESASTNQTSMYLCASSLIGTESSLSGAFFGQGTRLTVV.

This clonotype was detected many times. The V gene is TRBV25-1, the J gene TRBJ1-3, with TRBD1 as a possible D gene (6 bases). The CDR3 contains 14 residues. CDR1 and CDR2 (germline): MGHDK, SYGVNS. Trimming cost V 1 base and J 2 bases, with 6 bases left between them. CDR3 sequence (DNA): TGTGCCAGCAGTGAATCAGGGGCTGGAAACACCATATATTTT. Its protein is CASSESGAGNTIYF.

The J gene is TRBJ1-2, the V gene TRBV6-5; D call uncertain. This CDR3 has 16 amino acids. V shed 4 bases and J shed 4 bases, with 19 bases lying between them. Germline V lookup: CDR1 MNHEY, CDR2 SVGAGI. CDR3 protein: CASSLNSGGTVYGYTF. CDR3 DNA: TGTGCCAGCAGTTTAAACTCGGGTGGAACGGTCTATGGCTACACCTTC.

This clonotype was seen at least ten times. CDR3 sequence: CASSQEVRVTRNQPQHF. The CDR3 coding sequence is TGCGCCAGCAGCCAAGAAGTGAGGGTTACAAGAAATCAGCCCCAGCATTTT. The chain employs TRBV4-1 and TRBJ1-5; D is ambiguous. Trimming stripped 0 bases from V and 4 bases from J, with 16 bases between. Germline V CDR1 and CDR2: MGHRA, YSYEKL. This CDR3 contains 17 residues.

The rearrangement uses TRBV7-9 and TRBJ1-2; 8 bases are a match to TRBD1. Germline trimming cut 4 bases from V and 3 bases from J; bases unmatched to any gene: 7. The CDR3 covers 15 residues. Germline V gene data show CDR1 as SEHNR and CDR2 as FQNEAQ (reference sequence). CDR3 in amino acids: CASSSATGVDYGYTF. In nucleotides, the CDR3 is TGTGCCAGCAGCTCGGCGACAGGGGTTGACTATGGCTACACCTTC.